Below, 23 T cell receptor beta chains from the same sample are listed, as sequenced in a study of blood T cell repertoires in COVID-19. Sequencing used immunoSEQ multiplex PCR; TCRdb keeps in-frame clones, though not all of them. Here the sample spans 140,000 or so clones, 70% to 90% being singletons. Sample: peripheral blood. These receptors came from a man aged 70 or older with acute or convalescent COVID-19.

CDR3 nucleotide sequence: TGTGCCAGCAGCGCCAGGGTTTCGAGTGTCAATGAGCAGTTCTTC. This codes for CASSARVSSVNEQFF. This chain joins TRBV5-4 and TRBJ2-1; possible D gene TRBD1, 5 bases. Germline V CDR1 and CDR2: SGHNT, YYREEE (reference sequence). This CDR3 comprises 15 residues. V lost 4 bases to trimming and J lost 6 bases, with 17 bases between them.

The chain has TRBV5-1 and TRBJ2-7, with D maybe TRBD2 (5 bases). The ends were cut back, 3 bases at V and 0 bases at J, with 13 bases in the middle. Germline assignment: CDR1 SGHRS and CDR2 YFSETQ. The CDR3 contains 15 residues. In DNA form, the CDR3 reads TGCGCCAGCAGCTGGAGTGGAGGAAACTCCTACGAGCAGTACTTC. Protein: CASSWSGGNSYEQYF.

This clone was seen only a few times. The chain employs TRBV3-1 (or the pseudogene TRBV3-2) and TRBJ1-2; possibly TRBD1 for D (6 bases). This CDR3 region has 14 residues. V lost 4 bases, J lost 0 bases, and 9 bases lay in between. CDR1 and CDR2 (germline): LGHDT, YNNKEL (reference sequence). The CDR3 loop reads CASSPQGSNYGYTF. DNA of the CDR3: TGTGCCAGCAGCCCACAGGGTTCTAACTATGGCTACACCTTC.

The J gene is TRBJ1-5, the V gene TRBV25-1, with TRBD1 matching 8 bases. V shed 4 bases, J shed 7 bases, and the junction held 6 bases outside the gene matches. Germline CDR1 reads MGHDK; CDR2 reads SYGVNS. The CDR3 runs 14 residues. CDR3 sequence (DNA): TGTGCCAGCAGTGGGGGACAGGTCTACCAGCCCCAGCATTTT. It yields the protein CASSGGQVYQPQHF.

The chain has TRBV4-2 and TRBJ1-2; a possible D gene is TRBD1 (5 bases). The V gene lost 2 bases and the J gene lost 0 bases, with 10 bases spanning the gap. The CDR3 contains 15 residues. Germline values: CDR1 LGHNA, CDR2 YNFKEQ. The DNA of the CDR3 is TGTGCCAGCAGCCAACGGAGGGGATCTAACTATGGCTACACCTTC. This codes for CASSQRRGSNYGYTF.

In its sample, this clone was seen once. The chain employs TRBV5-6 and TRBJ2-1; no reliable D call. This CDR3 has 11 amino acids. CDR1 SGHDT and CDR2 YYEEEE come from the germline V gene. V was clipped by 0 bases and J by 9 bases, with 4 bases between them. CDR3 nucleotide sequence: TGTGCCAGCAGCTTGGCGGGTGAGCAGTTCTTC. It encodes CASSLAGEQFF.

CDR3 residues: CASREVTEAFF. For the CDR3, the DNA is TGTGCCAGCCGGGAGGTCACTGAAGCTTTCTTT. J is TRBJ1-1 and V is TRBV28; D remains unclear. The CDR3 is made up of 11 amino acids. CDR1 MDHEN and CDR2 SYDVKM come from the germline V gene. The ends were cut back, 8 bases at V and 4 bases at J, with 8 bases in the middle.

This chain joins TRBV7-8 and TRBJ2-1, with 8 nucleotides matching TRBD2. V lost 4 bases, J lost 0 bases, and 8 bases stayed unmatched. In germline, CDR1 is SGHVS, CDR2 FQNEAQ. The CDR3 sequence is 17 residues long. The CDR3 region is CASSWRSGGSSYNEQFF. The DNA of the CDR3 is TGTGCCAGCAGCTGGCGGAGCGGGGGCAGCTCCTACAATGAGCAGTTCTTC.

This chain connects TRBV9 to TRBJ2-5; D is uncertain. Germline V gene lookup returns CDR1 SGDLS and CDR2 YYNGEE. V gave up 2 bases and J gave up 2 bases, with 13 bases separating them. CDR3 length: 15 amino acids. CDR3 sequence (DNA): TGTGCCAGCAGCGTTACCGGAGTTAGGCAAGAGACCCAGTACTTC. As protein: CASSVTGVRQETQYF.

This clone appeared once. V and J are TRBV28 and TRBJ1-4; D possibly corresponds to TRBD1 (6 bases). CDR3 length equals 14 residues. Germline loops: CDR1 MDHEN, CDR2 SYDVKM. V was pared by 2 bases and J by 4 bases, with 8 bases between. The CDR3 protein is CASSLQGINEKLFF. The CDR3, as DNA: TGTGCCAGCAGTTTACAGGGGATTAATGAAAAACTGTTTTTT. Drawing the rest from reference TRBV28 and TRBJ1-4, the complete variable domain is DVKVTQSSRYLVKRTGEKVFLECVQDMDHENMFWYRQDPGLGLRLIYFSYDVKMKEKGDIPEGYSVSREKKERFSLILESASTNQTSMYLCASSLQGINEKLFFGSGTQLSVL.

This chain connects TRBV29-1 to TRBJ2-7, with D possibly matching TRBD2 (5 bases). Germline CDR1 and CDR2: SQVTM and ANQGSEA. The V end lost 7 bases, the J end lost 3 bases, and 13 bases lay between the germline ends. There are 12 residues in the CDR3. The CDR3 is CSATGEVYEQYF. The DNA of the CDR3 is TGCAGCGCGACCGGGGAAGTCTACGAGCAGTACTTC.

The gene calls are TRBV9 and TRBJ2-3, with 11 bases aligning to TRBD2. CDR3 length: 16 residues. The germline V gene encodes CDR1 SGDLS and CDR2 YYNGEE. V was pared by 4 bases and J by 4 bases, with 8 bases of the junction left unmatched. The CDR3 DNA is TGTGCCAGCAGCTGGGCTAGCGGGGGGTCTCCAGATACGCAGTATTTT. This gives the protein CASSWASGGSPDTQYF.

The J gene is TRBJ2-7, the V gene TRBV19, with 11 bases aligning to TRBD2. V shed 3 bases and J 2 bases; nucleotides not matched to a gene: 3. The germline gives CDR1 LNHDA, CDR2 SQIVND (reference sequence). This CDR3 is built from 15 residues. The DNA for the CDR3 is TGTGCCAGTAGTATGTCTAGCGGGAGGACCTACGAGCAGTACTTC. Protein sequence: CASSMSSGRTYEQYF.

The CDR3 protein is CASSPAGTYTEAFF. CDR3 bases: TGTGCCAGCAGCCCGGCGGGCACATACACTGAAGCTTTCTTT. The rearrangement uses TRBV11-2 and TRBJ1-1; D remains unclear. Germline V gives CDR1 SGHAT, CDR2 FQNNGV. The CDR3 loop spans 14 amino acids. V gave up 5 bases and J gave up 3 bases, with 13 bases separating them.

V usage is TRBV27 and J usage is TRBJ1-1, with a weak D call TRBD1 (5 bases). Germline V gene lookup returns CDR1 MNHEY and CDR2 SMNVEV (reference sequence). Trimming stripped 5 bases from V and 4 bases from J, with 11 bases between. The CDR3 sequence is 13 residues long. The DNA for the CDR3 is TGTGCCAGCAGTAGCAGGGTTCCCACTGAAGCTTTCTTT. This encodes CASSSRVPTEAFF.

The genes are TRBV28 and TRBJ1-1; D possibly corresponds to TRBD1 (5 bases). The CDR3 has 14 amino acids. V was clipped by 5 bases and J by 1 base, with 11 bases between them. Germline CDR1 MDHEN, CDR2 SYDVKM. The CDR3 spells CASSPHRTNTEAFF. The DNA of the CDR3 is TGTGCCAGCAGTCCCCACAGGACGAACACTGAAGCTTTCTTT.

V gene TRBV11-2 combines with J gene TRBJ1-1; TRBD1 agrees at 7 bases. The V segment lost 3 bases and the J segment 5 bases; nucleotides outside the gene matches: 6. This CDR3 has 14 residues. Germline-derived CDR1 and CDR2 are SGHAT and FQNNGV. CDR3 DNA sequence: TGTGCCAGCAGCTTGATACAGGGGAAAACTGAAGCTTTCTTT. As protein: CASSLIQGKTEAFF.

This chain joins TRBV25-1 and TRBJ2-5, with D perhaps matching TRBD2 (6 bases). Trimming left V 5 bases short and J 2 bases short, with 12 bases between. Germline loops: CDR1 MGHDK, CDR2 SYGVNS. CDR3 length: 14 amino acids. CDR3 sequence: CASSTQGGQETQYF. The CDR3, as DNA: TGTGCCAGCAGTACCCAGGGAGGACAAGAGACCCAGTACTTC.

The J gene is TRBJ2-7, the V gene TRBV3-1 (or the pseudogene TRBV3-2); D might be TRBD2 (5 bases). Germline-derived CDR1 and CDR2 are LGHDT and YNNKEL (reference sequence). V gave up 6 bases and J gave up 3 bases, with 18 bases separating them. CDR3 size: 15 residues. CDR3 protein: CASSPTAGLFYEQYF. The CDR3, as DNA: TGTGCCAGCAGTCCTACGGCGGGTCTGTTCTACGAGCAGTACTTC.

This sequence joins TRBV6-5 and TRBJ1-5; 8 bases agree with TRBD1. The junction had 4 bases not matched to a gene; V was cut back by 6 bases and J by 0 bases. This CDR3 is 15 amino acids long. Germline values: CDR1 MNHEY, CDR2 SVGAGI. CDR3 DNA sequence: TGTGCCAGCAGGGGACAGGTTCATAGCAATCAGCCCCAGCATTTT. Translated, it gives CASRGQVHSNQPQHF.

The chain uses TRBV7-6 and TRBJ2-7; D gene uncertain. V was cut by 5 bases and J by 4 bases, with 15 bases left in between. The CDR3 contains 14 residues. Looked up from germline, CDR1 is SGHVS and CDR2 is FNYEAQ. This chain's CDR3 is CASSQSGDVYEQYF. The CDR3 bases are TGTGCCAGCAGCCAGAGTGGAGACGTGTACGAGCAGTACTTC.

The chain recombines TRBV7-9 with TRBJ2-5, with a tentative D call TRBD2 (5 bases). CDR1 and CDR2 from the germline V gene are SEHNR and FQNEAQ (reference sequence). The CDR3 has 14 amino acids. Trimming removed 4 bases from V and 5 bases from J, with 14 bases in between. The DNA of the CDR3 is TGTGCCAGCAGCTCTGCGTGGAGAGGGGAGACCCAGTACTTC. Protein product: CASSSAWRGETQYF.

This clone was seen a handful of times. In DNA form, the CDR3 reads TGTGCCAGCAGCGTAGGCATTGGACAGGGGATCTATGGCTACACCTTC. Residues: CASSVGIGQGIYGYTF. The chain joins TRBV9 to TRBJ1-2, with TRBD1 identical over 9 bases. This CDR3 has 16 residues. The ends lost 0 bases at V and 4 bases at J; junction bases unmatched: 7. Germline V gene lookup returns CDR1 SGDLS and CDR2 YYNGEE.